The TCR beta chain under discussion was sequenced for a study of vaccination and CD4 T cells after COVID-19. Study information: Eight or nine convalescent patients had mild and one had severe PCR-confirmed SARS-CoV-2 disease. Recovered patients in the cohort numbered six men and four women, two of them Hispanic.

The treatment: approximately 9-day PBMC culture with coronavirus spike peptide pools or control peptides (ViraFEST assay). This CDR3 contains 16 residues. In germline, CDR1 is MDHEN, CDR2 SYDVKM. After removal of 6 bases from V and 5 bases from J, the junction contained 11 bases not matched to a gene. The Oncomine TCR Beta short-read assay was applied to DNA of cultured CD4+ T cells. Someone extracted genomic DNA from cultured CD4+ T cells. TCRdb processed the PCR reads anew with MiXCR; each CDR3 protein has one entry. The sample has some 20,000 distinct CDR3 sequences; under 70% are singletons. The study, taken as a whole, reports: From 21 to 38, the median of SARS-CoV-2-reactive clonotypes rose without reaching significance.

About this clonotype: Its antigen is not identified.

The rearrangement links TRBV28 to TRBJ2-5; 11 bases map to TRBD1. The clonotype was recovered from a human donor who had recovered from COVID-19. The sample consisted of CD4+ T cells from blood, cultured in vitro. The CDR3 protein is CASSFLGTGGLETQYF. CDR3 nucleotide sequence: TGTGCCAGCAGCTTCCTAGGGACAGGGGGGTTGGAGACCCAGTACTTC.